These T cell receptor beta chains were read from a single sample in a study of blood T cell repertoires in COVID-19. The assay was immunoSEQ multiplex PCR, and TCRdb's table has in-frame clones only and misses some. In the table there are approximately 310,000 clones, 89% of which are singletons. Sequencing used PBMCs or T cells enriched from blood (not recorded which). The receptors originated from a man in his 60s who had recovered from COVID-19. The CDR3 runs from the conserved cysteine through the conserved F or W. D genes are given only for firm matches. Rows give clone size only sometimes, using once, few, many, or a class for an expanded clone.

cdr3_nt	cdr3_aa	clone_size	j_call	d_call	v_call
TGCGCCAGCAGCCAGGGGGTTAACTATGGCTACACCTTC	CASSQGVNYGYTF	.	TRBJ1-2	TRBD1	TRBV5-1
TGTGCCAGCAGTTGGAGGGGTGTCGGCTACACCTTC	CASSWRGVGYTF	.	TRBJ1-2	.	TRBV28
TGCGCCAGCAGCTTGGGGCATACGAACACTGAAGCTTTCTTT	CASSLGHTNTEAFF	.	TRBJ1-1	.	TRBV5-1
TGTGCCAGCAGTGTCGGCGGGACCGTATACGAGCAGTACTTC	CASSVGGTVYEQYF	once	TRBJ2-7	.	TRBV6-2/TRBV6-3
TGCGCCAGCAGCCAAGATAAACAGACATACGAGCAGTACTTC	CASSQDKQTYEQYF	.	TRBJ2-7	.	TRBV4-3
TGTGCCATCAGTGAAGTTGGGACATCGCGTTCCTACGAGCAGTACTTC	CAISEVGTSRSYEQYF	.	TRBJ2-7	.	TRBV10-3
TGTGCCAGCAGCCCGGGGACAGGGGTACGGAATTCACCCCTCCACTTT	CASSPGTGVRNSPLHF	.	TRBJ1-6	TRBD1	TRBV5-8
TGTGCCAGCAGGGACAGTTCACCCCTCCACTTT	CASRDSSPLHF	.	TRBJ1-6	TRBD1	TRBV19
TGCGCCAGCAGCTTGGATTCTAGCGGAGCAAACCAAGAGACCCAGTACTTC	CASSLDSSGANQETQYF	.	TRBJ2-5	TRBD2	TRBV5-1
TGTGCCAGCAGTTTAGGACAGGGGGCTGTAAATGAGCAGTTCTTC	CASSLGQGAVNEQFF	.	TRBJ2-1	TRBD1	TRBV6-5
TGTGCCAGCAGCCTGGGGGCGGACAGGGGGAATGAAAAACTGTTTTTT	CASSLGADRGNEKLFF	.	TRBJ1-4	TRBD1	TRBV28
TGTGCCAGCCAGAAAATGGCAATGAACACTGAAGCTTTCTTT	CASQKMAMNTEAFF	.	TRBJ1-1	.	TRBV7-9
TGTGCCAGCAGCCAAGATATGGGACAGGTCAACACTGAAGCTTTCTTT	CASSQDMGQVNTEAFF	once	TRBJ1-1	TRBD1	TRBV4-2
TGTGCCAGCAGCTTGGGGGCCACCCCCTATGGCTACACCTTC	CASSLGATPYGYTF	.	TRBJ1-2	.	TRBV5-4
TGTGCCAGCAGTATCAGGGATGGCGGTGAAAAACTGTTTTTT	CASSIRDGGEKLFF	.	TRBJ1-4	.	TRBV28
TGTGCCAGCAGCCGAGTAAGCGGGGGGGACAGGTCCTACAATGAGCAGTTCTTC	CASSRVSGGDRSYNEQFF	.	TRBJ2-1	TRBD2	TRBV3-1/TRBV3-2
TGTGCCAGCAGCCAAGTTTTGTGGCTAGCGGCCACCTACAATGAGCAGTTCTTC	CASSQVLWLAATYNEQFF	.	TRBJ2-1	TRBD2	TRBV3-1/TRBV3-2
TGCAGTGCTAGTCCCTGGGCTAGCGGAGCTTTCACAGATACGCAGTATTTT	CSASPWASGAFTDTQYF	.	TRBJ2-3	TRBD2	TRBV20-1
TGTGCCAGCAGTGAAGCTGGAGGACAGGGGGTATCACCCCTCCACTTT	CASSEAGGQGVSPLHF	.	TRBJ1-6	TRBD1	TRBV6-1
TGTGCCAGTAGTATCCGGAATAGCGGGATAGTCCCCTACAATGAGCAGTTCTTC	CASSIRNSGIVPYNEQFF	.	TRBJ2-1	TRBD2	TRBV19
TGTGCCAGCAGTCCCTGGACAGGGGACACCGGGGAGCTGTTTTTT	CASSPWTGDTGELFF	.	TRBJ2-2	TRBD1	TRBV28
TGTGCCATCAGTGACTTAGCGGGAGGGGTCTACAATGAGCAGTTCTTC	CAISDLAGGVYNEQFF	.	TRBJ2-1	TRBD2	TRBV10-3
TGTGCCAGCAGCTTACAACGACAGCCCAATGAAAAACTGTTTTTT	CASSLQRQPNEKLFF	.	TRBJ1-4	.	TRBV7-2
TGTGCCAGCAGTGAGAATCCGGGACAGGGAAGGACTAGCGGGAAATACGAGCAGTACTTC	CASSENPGQGRTSGKYEQYF	.	TRBJ2-7	TRBD2	TRBV6-1
TGTGCCAGCAGCCAACCGGGACTAGCGATCACCCAGTACTTC	CASSQPGLAITQYF	.	TRBJ2-5	TRBD2	TRBV3-1/TRBV3-2
TGTGCCAGCAGTGAAAGGGACAGGGGGCCTTACGAGCAGTACTTC	CASSERDRGPYEQYF	.	TRBJ2-7	TRBD1	TRBV6-1
TGCAGTGCAAAGGACAGCTACGAGCAGTACTTC	CSAKDSYEQYF	.	TRBJ2-7	.	TRBV20-1
TGTGCCATCAGTGAGGATGCGACAGGGAAACCCGGGGAGCTGTTTTTT	CAISEDATGKPGELFF	.	TRBJ2-2	TRBD1	TRBV10-3
TGTGCCAGCAGTGGAACGGCAGGGCATGGCTACACCTTC	CASSGTAGHGYTF	.	TRBJ1-2	.	TRBV2
TGTGCCAGCAGCTTGAGTTGGGGCTCCCAAGAGACCCAGTACTTC	CASSLSWGSQETQYF	.	TRBJ2-5	.	TRBV7-2
TGTGCCAGCAGTTACCCTAGCTGGCCCGGGGAGCAGTTCTTC	CASSYPSWPGEQFF	.	TRBJ2-1	.	TRBV6-2/TRBV6-3
TGTGCCAGCAGCCAAGCCGAGGGCTTAGGTGAAGCTTTCTTT	CASSQAEGLGEAFF	.	TRBJ1-1	.	TRBV4-2
TGTGCCAGTAGACTAGGAGTAGAGCAGTACTTC	CASRLGVEQYF	.	TRBJ2-7	.	TRBV12-3/TRBV12-4
TGTGCCAGCAGCATTAGCGGGAGCTCCTACAATGAGCAGTTCTTC	CASSISGSSYNEQFF	.	TRBJ2-1	TRBD2	TRBV7-9
TGTGCCAGCAGCCAAGTATCTAGCTCCGATACGCAGTATTTT	CASSQVSSSDTQYF	.	TRBJ2-3	.	TRBV3-1/TRBV3-2
TGTGCCAGCAGCCCCTTCGAGGGACAGCCCCAGCATTTT	CASSPFEGQPQHF	.	TRBJ1-5	.	TRBV28
TGTGCCAGCAGCTCGAGGACAGGGAGGAGGACCGGGGAGCTGTTTTTT	CASSSRTGRRTGELFF	.	TRBJ2-2	TRBD1	TRBV7-9
TGTGCCAGCATCCAGCCGCGGGGGGTCCACGAGCAGTACTTC	CASIQPRGVHEQYF	.	TRBJ2-7	TRBD2	TRBV9
TGCGCCAGCAGCTCCGAGACAGGGAACTCTGGGGCCAACGTCCTGACTTTC	CASSSETGNSGANVLTF	.	TRBJ2-6	TRBD1	TRBV5-1
TGTGCCAGCAGTTACTCGATTGTGACTCCGTGGTACTTC	CASSYSIVTPWYF	.	TRBJ2-5	.	TRBV6-5
TGTGCCAGCAGCTTAGCGGGACTAGCATCAGAGACCCAGTACTTC	CASSLAGLASETQYF	.	TRBJ2-5	TRBD2	TRBV7-3
TGTGCCACCAGCAGAGATCCGGGTCTGGGAGGAGATACGCAGTATTTT	CATSRDPGLGGDTQYF	.	TRBJ2-3	.	TRBV15
TGTGCCACCAGACCCGCGGGGTCAACGAGAGGGGGAAACACCATATATTTT	CATRPAGSTRGGNTIYF	once	TRBJ1-3	.	TRBV27
TGTGCCAGCAGCTTGCCCCGGGACAATGAGCAGTTCTTC	CASSLPRDNEQFF	once	TRBJ2-1	.	TRBV11-2
TGTGCCAGCCACTACAGGGGTGTTAATTCACCCCTCCACTTT	CASHYRGVNSPLHF	.	TRBJ1-6	TRBD1	TRBV19